The 7 T cell receptor beta chains presented below share a single source sample, sequenced in a study of molecular identifiers for immune sequencing clone quantification. Using its own MiXCR run on the PCR reads, TCRdb lists one record per CDR3 protein. This sample yields approximately 550,000 distinct CDR3 sequences, of which approximately 25% are seen a single time; just over 0.75% belongs to the top ten. The specimen sequenced was naive CD8+ T cells from blood, with Jurkat cell RNA spiked in. Subset in this sample: FACS-sorted CD8+CD4-CCR7+CD45RA+ naive T cells. These receptors were taken from a human donor in good health. Some libraries in this study had Jurkat cell RNA spiked in.

This clonotype has just a few counts. The chain recombines TRBV6-5 with TRBJ2-5, with 7 bases lining up with TRBD1. The junction had 13 bases not matched to a gene; V was cut back by 4 bases and J by 5 bases. The CDR3 spans 16 residues. The germline gives CDR1 MNHEY, CDR2 SVGAGI. The CDR3 region is CASSSLMDRPLETQYF. CDR3 DNA sequence: TGTGCCAGCAGTTCCCTGATGGACAGGCCTTTGGAGACCCAGTACTTC.

V usage is TRBV2 and J usage is TRBJ1-1; weak D call: TRBD1 (5 bases). Germline V CDR1 and CDR2: SNHLY, FYNNEI. The CDR3 loop spans 12 amino acids. The CDR3 reads CASRDSGGLAFF. In nucleotides, the CDR3 is TGTGCGAGCCGCGACAGTGGCGGGTTGGCTTTCTTT.

For this clonotype: Relative to the germline gene, one junction end is altered; a read error may explain this. The rearrangement links TRBV27 to TRBJ2-3; D is undetermined. This CDR3 has 16 residues. Germline lookup yields CDR1 MNHEY and CDR2 SMNVEV (reference sequence). The CDR3: CASSLVGVSSTETQYF. CDR3 coding DNA: TGTGCCAGCAGTTTAGTTGGGGTCAGTAGCACAGAAACGCAGTATTTT.

Only one count was recorded for this clonotype. J is TRBJ1-2 and V is TRBV28, with D possibly TRBD1 on 6 matching bases. Deletions cut 7 bases from V and 3 bases from J, with 18 bases between. From germline, CDR1 is MDHEN and CDR2 SYDVKM. The CDR3 totals 15 residues. For the CDR3, the DNA is TGTGCCAGCAACCCACCCCGGGGGCTAGACTATGGCTACACCTTC. Its protein product is CASNPPRGLDYGYTF.

This CDR3 reads CASSERGAGETQYF. The CDR3 nucleotides are TGTGCCAGCTCAGAGCGGGGGGCAGGAGAGACCCAGTACTTC. V gene TRBV18 combines with J gene TRBJ2-5, with 9 bases fitting TRBD2. Germline V gene data show CDR1 as KGHSH and CDR2 as LQKENI. After removal of 5 bases from V and 4 bases from J, the junction contained 5 bases not matched to a gene. The CDR3 spans 14 residues.

This clonotype was picked up many times. The V and J genes are TRBV9 and TRBJ2-7; 8 bases fit TRBD1. With 5 bases clipped from V and 6 bases from J, the junction kept 4 bases outside the gene matches. Germline V lookup: CDR1 SGDLS, CDR2 YYNGEE. CDR3 length equals 12 residues. CDR3 region: CASSGTGGEQYF. CDR3 coding DNA: TGTGCCAGCAGTGGAACAGGGGGCGAGCAGTACTTC.

In this sample, this clonotype turned up a few times. CDR3 protein: CASSWGKATDTQYF. The CDR3 DNA sequence: TGTGCCAGTAGCTGGGGGAAGGCCACAGATACGCAGTATTTT. This chain links TRBV19 with TRBJ2-3, with D perhaps TRBD1 or TRBD2 (5 bases each). This CDR3 spans 14 amino acids. Germline V lookup: CDR1 LNHDA, CDR2 SQIVND (reference sequence). The V end lost 6 bases, the J end lost 2 bases, and 12 bases lay between the germline ends.